This T cell receptor beta chain was sequenced during a study of shared clonotypes between healthy human individuals. Using immunoSEQ multiplex PCR, the repertoire was profiled, and TCRdb retains in-frame clones only, with some absent. Among over a million clones, around 98.5% were seen once, and the ten largest hold approximately 0.4%. This CDR3 region has 15 residues. Between the trimmed V and J ends, which lost 7 bases and 5 bases, there was a span of 20 bases. The germline V gene encodes CDR1 MNHEY and CDR2 SVGAGI. The source of this sequence is a man aged 30-40 years in good health. This chain links TRBV6-5 with TRBJ1-1; D unresolved. The specimen sequenced was naive CD4+ T cells sorted from blood. Noted subset: CD45RA+ positively selected. CDR3: CASKNVGTEGTEAFF. The DNA of the CDR3 is TGTGCCAGCAAAAACGTGGGAACCGAAGGGACTGAAGCTTTCTTT.